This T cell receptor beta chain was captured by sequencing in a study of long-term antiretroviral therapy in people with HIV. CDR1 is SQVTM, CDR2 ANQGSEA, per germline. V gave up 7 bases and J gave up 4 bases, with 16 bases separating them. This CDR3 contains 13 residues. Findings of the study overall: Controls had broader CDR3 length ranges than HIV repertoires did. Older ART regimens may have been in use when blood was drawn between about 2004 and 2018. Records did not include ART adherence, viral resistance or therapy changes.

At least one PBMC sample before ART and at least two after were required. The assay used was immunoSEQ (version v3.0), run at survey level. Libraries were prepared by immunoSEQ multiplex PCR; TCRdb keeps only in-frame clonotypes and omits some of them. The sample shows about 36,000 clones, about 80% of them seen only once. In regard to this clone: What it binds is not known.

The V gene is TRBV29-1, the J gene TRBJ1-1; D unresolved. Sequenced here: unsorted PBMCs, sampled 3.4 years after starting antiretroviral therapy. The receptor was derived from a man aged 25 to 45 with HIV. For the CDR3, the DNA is TGCAGCGCAGAGCAACAGACGTTCACTGAAGCTTTCTTT. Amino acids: CSAEQQTFTEAFF.